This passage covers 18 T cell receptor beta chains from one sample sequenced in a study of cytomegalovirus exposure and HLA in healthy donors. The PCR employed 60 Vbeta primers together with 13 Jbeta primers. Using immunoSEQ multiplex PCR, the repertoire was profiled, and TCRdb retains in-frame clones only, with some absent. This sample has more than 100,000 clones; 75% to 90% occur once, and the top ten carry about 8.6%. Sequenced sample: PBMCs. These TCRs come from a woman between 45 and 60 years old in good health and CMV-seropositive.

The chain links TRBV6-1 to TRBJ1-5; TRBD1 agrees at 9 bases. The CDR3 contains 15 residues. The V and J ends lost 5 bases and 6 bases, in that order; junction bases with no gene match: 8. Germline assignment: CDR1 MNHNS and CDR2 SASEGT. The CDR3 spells CASSPRDRATQPQHF. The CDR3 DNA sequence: TGTGCCAGCAGTCCTCGGGACAGGGCGACTCAGCCCCAGCATTTT.

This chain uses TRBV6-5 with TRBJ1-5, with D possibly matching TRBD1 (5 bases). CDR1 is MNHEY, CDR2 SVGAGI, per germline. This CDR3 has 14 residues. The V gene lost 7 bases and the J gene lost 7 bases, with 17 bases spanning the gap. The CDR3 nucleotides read TGTGCCAGCACCTCAGGACAACCACCCCAGCCCCAGCATTTT. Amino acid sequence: CASTSGQPPQPQHF.

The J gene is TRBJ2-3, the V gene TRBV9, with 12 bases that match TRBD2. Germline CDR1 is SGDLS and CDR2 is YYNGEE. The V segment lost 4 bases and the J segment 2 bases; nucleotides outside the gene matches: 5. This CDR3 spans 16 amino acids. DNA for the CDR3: TGTGCCAGCAGCCTTACTAGCGGGGGGTCCACAGATACGCAGTATTTT. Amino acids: CASSLTSGGSTDTQYF.

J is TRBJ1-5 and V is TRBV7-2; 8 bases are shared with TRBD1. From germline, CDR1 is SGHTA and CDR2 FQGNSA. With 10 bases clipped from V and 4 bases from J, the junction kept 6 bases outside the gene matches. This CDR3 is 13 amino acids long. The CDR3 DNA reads TGTGCCACCGCCGGGACAGGAAATCAGCCCCAGCATTTT. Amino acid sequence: CATAGTGNQPQHF.

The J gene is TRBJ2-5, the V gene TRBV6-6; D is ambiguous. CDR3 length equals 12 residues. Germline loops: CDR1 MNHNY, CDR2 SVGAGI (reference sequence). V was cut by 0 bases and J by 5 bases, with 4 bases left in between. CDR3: CASSYSRETQYF. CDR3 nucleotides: TGTGCCAGCAGTTACTCGAGGGAGACCCAGTACTTC.

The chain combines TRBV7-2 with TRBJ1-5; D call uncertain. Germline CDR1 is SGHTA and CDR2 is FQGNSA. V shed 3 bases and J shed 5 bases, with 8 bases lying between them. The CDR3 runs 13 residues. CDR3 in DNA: TGTGCCAGCAGCTTCCTGATAGATCAGCCCCAGCATTTT. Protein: CASSFLIDQPQHF.

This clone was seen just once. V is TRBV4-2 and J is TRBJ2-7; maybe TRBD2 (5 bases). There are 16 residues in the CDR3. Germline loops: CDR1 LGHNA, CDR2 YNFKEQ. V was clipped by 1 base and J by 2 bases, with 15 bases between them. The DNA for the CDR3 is TGTGCCAGCAGCCAAGGAGGTGGTTCCGGGGCCTACGAGCAGTACTTC. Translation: CASSQGGGSGAYEQYF.

The CDR3 reads CASSLERGTDTQYF. DNA of the CDR3: TGCGCCAGCAGCTTGGAGAGGGGCACAGATACGCAGTATTTT. This chain uses TRBV5-1 with TRBJ2-3, with D maybe TRBD2 (5 bases). The CDR3 has 14 residues. Germline CDR1 reads SGHRS; CDR2 reads YFSETQ. V was pared by 0 bases and J by 1 base, with 6 bases between.

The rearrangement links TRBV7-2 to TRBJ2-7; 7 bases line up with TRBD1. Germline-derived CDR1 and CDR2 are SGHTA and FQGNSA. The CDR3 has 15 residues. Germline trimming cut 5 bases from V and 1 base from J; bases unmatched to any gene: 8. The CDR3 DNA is TGTGCCAGCAGCCCTAGGGGGACAGATTCCTACGAGCAGTACTTC. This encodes CASSPRGTDSYEQYF.

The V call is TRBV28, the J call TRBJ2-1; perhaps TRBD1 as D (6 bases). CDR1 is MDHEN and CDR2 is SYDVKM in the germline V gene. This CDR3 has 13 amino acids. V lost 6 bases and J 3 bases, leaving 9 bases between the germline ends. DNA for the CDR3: TGTGCCAGCAGGGACAGAGGCTACAATGAGCAGTTCTTC. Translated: CASRDRGYNEQFF.

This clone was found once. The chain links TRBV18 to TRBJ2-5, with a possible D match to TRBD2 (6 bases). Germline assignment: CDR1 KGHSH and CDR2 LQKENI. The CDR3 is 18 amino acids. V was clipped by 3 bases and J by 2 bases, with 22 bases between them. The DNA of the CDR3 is TGTGCCAGCTCACCTTTAGTCCTAGCGAGCGGCGGGCAAGAGACCCAGTACTTC. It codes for CASSPLVLASGGQETQYF.

CDR3 sequence reads: CASSFFAIAGNEQFF. The CDR3 nucleotides read TGTGCCAGCAGCTTTTTTGCAATCGCAGGGAATGAGCAGTTCTTC. The chain is built from TRBV7-9 and TRBJ2-1, with D possibly being TRBD1 (5 bases). Germline assignment: CDR1 SEHNR and CDR2 FQNEAQ (reference sequence). Trimming took 3 bases from V and 7 from J, leaving 16 bases between them. The length of the CDR3 is 15 residues.

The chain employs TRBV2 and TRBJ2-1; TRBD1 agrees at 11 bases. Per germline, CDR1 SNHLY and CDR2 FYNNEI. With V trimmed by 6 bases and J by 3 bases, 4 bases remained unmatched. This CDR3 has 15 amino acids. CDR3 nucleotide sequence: TGTGCCAGCAGGGTGGGACAGGGGGACTACAATGAGCAGTTCTTC. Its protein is CASRVGQGDYNEQFF.

The CDR3 loop is CASKGPGYNEQFF. The CDR3 bases are TGTGCCTCCAAAGGCCCAGGTTACAATGAGCAGTTCTTC. This rearrangement joins TRBV6-5 to TRBJ2-1, with unresolved D. Trimming cost V 11 bases and J 4 bases, with 15 bases left between them. CDR1 is MNHEY and CDR2 is SVGAGI in the germline V gene. The CDR3 consists of 13 residues.

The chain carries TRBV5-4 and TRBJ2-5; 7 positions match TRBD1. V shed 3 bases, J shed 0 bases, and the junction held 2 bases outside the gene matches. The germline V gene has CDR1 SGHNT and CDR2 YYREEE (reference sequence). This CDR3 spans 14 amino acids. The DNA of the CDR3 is TGTGCCAGCAGCTCGGGACAGAACCAAGAGACCCAGTACTTC. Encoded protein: CASSSGQNQETQYF.

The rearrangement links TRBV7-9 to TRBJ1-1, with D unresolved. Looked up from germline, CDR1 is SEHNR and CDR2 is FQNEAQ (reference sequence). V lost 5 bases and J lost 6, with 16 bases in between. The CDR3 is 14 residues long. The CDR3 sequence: CASSQPGNEAEAFF. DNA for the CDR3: TGTGCCAGCAGCCAGCCGGGGAACGAGGCTGAAGCTTTCTTT. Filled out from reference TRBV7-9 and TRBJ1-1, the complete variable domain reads DTGVSQNPRHKITKRGQNVTFRCDPISEHNRLYWYRQTLGQGPEFLTYFQNEAQLEKSRLLSDRFSAERPKGSFSTLEIQRTEQGDSAMYLCASSQPGNEAEAFFGQGTRLTVV.

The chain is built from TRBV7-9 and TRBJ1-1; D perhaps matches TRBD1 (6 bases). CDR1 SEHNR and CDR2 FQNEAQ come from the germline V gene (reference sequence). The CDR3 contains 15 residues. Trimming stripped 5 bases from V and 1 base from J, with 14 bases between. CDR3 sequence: CASSPVGGGNTEAFF. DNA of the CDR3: TGTGCCAGCAGCCCGGTAGGGGGGGGGAACACTGAAGCTTTCTTT. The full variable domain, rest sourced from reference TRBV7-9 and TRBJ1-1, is DTGVSQNPRHKITKRGQNVTFRCDPISEHNRLYWYRQTLGQGPEFLTYFQNEAQLEKSRLLSDRFSAERPKGSFSTLEIQRTEQGDSAMYLCASSPVGGGNTEAFFGQGTRLTVV.

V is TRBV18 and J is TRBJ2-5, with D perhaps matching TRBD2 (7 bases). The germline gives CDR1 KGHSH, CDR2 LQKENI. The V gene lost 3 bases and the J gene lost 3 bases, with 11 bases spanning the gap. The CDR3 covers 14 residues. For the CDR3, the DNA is TGTGCCAGCTCACCTACGGGGGGCAAAGAGACCCAGTACTTC. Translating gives CASSPTGGKETQYF.